The 14 T cell receptor beta chains below come from one sample, sequenced in a study of blood T cell repertoires in COVID-19. The data were produced by immunoSEQ multiplex PCR, yet TCRdb's version contains in-frame clones alone and is incomplete. The sample carries over 400,000 clones, 70% to 90% recorded once. Sequencing was performed on peripheral blood. The receptors originated from a human donor in a cohort sampled during active COVID-19.

The chain combines TRBV15 with TRBJ2-5; TRBD1 might be the D (5 bases). The germline V and J ends were trimmed by 1 base and 5 bases, with 17 bases remaining between them. CDR3 length equals 16 residues. CDR1 and CDR2 from the germline V gene are LNHNV and YYDKDF (reference sequence). DNA for the CDR3: TGTGCCACCAGCAGAGGTGGGGCAGGGCAAAGGGAGACCCAGTACTTC. Translated: CATSRGGAGQRETQYF.

This chain joins TRBV2 and TRBJ2-7, with 8 positions matching TRBD1. V lost 8 bases, J lost 2 bases, and 5 bases stayed unmatched. Germline lookup yields CDR1 SNHLY and CDR2 FYNNEI. The CDR3 loop spans 13 amino acids. CDR3 protein: CASGGQVAYEQYF. The CDR3 DNA follows: TGTGCCAGCGGGGGACAGGTAGCCTACGAGCAGTACTTC.

V usage is TRBV4-3 and J usage is TRBJ2-7; 9 bases are shared with TRBD2. Looked up from germline, CDR1 is LGHNA and CDR2 is YSLEER. The CDR3 extends over 17 amino acids. Trimming at V came to 1 base and at J to 0 bases, leaving 7 bases not matched to a gene. The CDR3 coding sequence is TGCGCCAGCAGCCAAGCCGCGACTAGCGGAACCTCCTACGAGCAGTACTTC. It translates to CASSQAATSGTSYEQYF.

The chain has TRBV7-2 and TRBJ2-3, with D possibly being TRBD1 (6 bases). Trimming removed 2 bases at V and 0 bases at J, with 12 bases between. Per germline, CDR1 SGHTA and CDR2 FQGNSA. This CDR3 spans 16 amino acids. The CDR3 region has the DNA TGTGCCAGCAGCTTATTGGGGGCGACAAGCACAGATACGCAGTATTTT. Its protein product is CASSLLGATSTDTQYF.

V and J are TRBV7-2 and TRBJ1-2; 10 bases agree with TRBD1. The J segment lost 8 bases and the V segment lost 2 bases, leaving 8 bases of the junction unmatched. The CDR3 loop spans 15 amino acids. Per germline, CDR1 SGHTA and CDR2 FQGNSA. In DNA, the CDR3 is TGTGCCAGCAGCTTAACCCCGGGACAGGGGCGAGGCTACACCTTC. Translating gives CASSLTPGQGRGYTF.

V usage is TRBV7-2 and J usage is TRBJ2-3; TRBD2 matches 9 bases. V lost 1 base, J lost 0 bases, and 8 bases stayed unmatched. CDR3 length equals 18 residues. The germline V gene has CDR1 SGHTA and CDR2 FQGNSA. CDR3 DNA: TGTGCCAGCAGCTTAGTCGCGGGAGGGCATTCTAGCACAGATACGCAGTATTTT. Its translation is CASSLVAGGHSSTDTQYF. The full variable domain, rest sourced from reference TRBV7-2 and TRBJ2-3, is GAGVSQSPSNKVTEKGKDVELRCDPISGHTALYWYRQSLGQGLEFLIYFQGNSAPDKSGLPSDRFSAERTGGSVSTLTIQRTQQEDSAVYLCASSLVAGGHSSTDTQYFGPGTRLTVL.

The chain carries TRBV3-1 (or the pseudogene TRBV3-2) and TRBJ1-5, with a tentative D call TRBD1 (6 bases). The CDR3 runs 15 residues. V dropped 4 bases and J dropped 0 bases, with 10 bases sitting between them. Germline V lookup: CDR1 LGHDT, CDR2 YNNKEL (reference sequence). The CDR3 spells CASSPTGNSNQPQHF. The CDR3 DNA follows: TGTGCCAGCAGCCCGACAGGAAATAGCAATCAGCCCCAGCATTTT.

The chain uses TRBV28 and TRBJ2-3; the match to TRBD1 covers 8 bases. Germline V gene lookup returns CDR1 MDHEN and CDR2 SYDVKM. The V gene end was trimmed by 4 bases and the J gene end by 3 bases; junction bases not matched to a gene: 15. The CDR3 consists of 18 residues. The CDR3 coding sequence is TGTGCCAGCAGTTCCTCAGGGGGCTTTTCTCAGGGTACAGATACGCAGTATTTT. Its protein is CASSSSGGFSQGTDTQYF. Full variable domain (missing parts from reference TRBV28 and TRBJ2-3): DVKVTQSSRYLVKRTGEKVFLECVQDMDHENMFWYRQDPGLGLRLIYFSYDVKMKEKGDIPEGYSVSREKKERFSLILESASTNQTSMYLCASSSSGGFSQGTDTQYFGPGTRLTVL.

V is TRBV4-2 and J is TRBJ1-1; TRBD1 might be the D (5 bases). The CDR3 contains 16 residues. In germline, CDR1 is LGHNA, CDR2 YNFKEQ. Trimming shortened V by 3 bases and J by 2 bases, and 16 bases separated the two germline ends. This chain's CDR3 is CASSQIWGSLNTEAFF. The CDR3, as DNA: TGTGCCAGCAGCCAGATATGGGGCAGCTTAAACACTGAAGCTTTCTTT.

J is TRBJ1-5 and V is TRBV6-2 or TRBV6-3; 7 nucleotides match TRBD1. The ends lost 6 bases at V and 4 bases at J; junction bases unmatched: 21. This CDR3 is 19 amino acids long. Germline CDR1 is MNHEY and CDR2 is SVGEGT. As DNA, the CDR3 is TGTGCCAGCAGCCCGACAGGGAGAAGTGCAATAGGTCGGAATCAGCCCCAGCATTTT. As protein: CASSPTGRSAIGRNQPQHF.

The genes are TRBV5-1 and TRBJ1-5, with TRBD1 matching over 7 bases. V dropped 4 bases and J dropped 5; count of bases not matched to a gene: 9. CDR1 and CDR2 from the germline V gene are SGHRS and YFSETQ. There are 15 residues in the CDR3. CDR3 nucleotides: TGCGCCAGCAGCATCGGGACAGCTCATGATCAGCCCCAGCATTTT. This translates into CASSIGTAHDQPQHF.

A word on this clone: Other DNA sequences in the sample encode the same CDR3. The DNA of the CDR3 is TGTGCCAGCAGTTTCTTGACAGGGGGCAGCTACAATGAGCAGTTCTTC. This gives the protein CASSFLTGGSYNEQFF. The chain links TRBV28 to TRBJ2-1; TRBD1 aligns across 10 bases. The CDR3 length is 16 residues. Germline V gives CDR1 MDHEN, CDR2 SYDVKM. Trimming took 3 bases from V and 3 from J; bases not matched to a gene: 5.

The chain is built from TRBV5-1 and TRBJ2-1; D is possibly TRBD1 (6 bases). The ends were cut back, 1 base at V and 9 bases at J, with 17 bases in the middle. CDR3 length: 15 residues. Germline CDR1 reads SGHRS; CDR2 reads YFSETQ. The DNA of the CDR3 is TGCGCCAGCAGCTTGCCATTGCCAGGGGCTGGTGAGCAGTTCTTC. Protein product: CASSLPLPGAGEQFF.

This chain uses TRBV27 with TRBJ2-1; 9 bases are a match to TRBD2. Germline V gene sequence: CDR1 MNHEY, CDR2 SMNVEV (reference sequence). The CDR3 is 14 amino acids. After removal of 3 bases from V and 12 bases from J, the junction contained 9 bases not matched to a gene. CDR3 residues: CASSLWTSVERQFF. The CDR3 coding sequence is TGTGCCAGCAGTTTGTGGACTAGCGTTGAGAGGCAGTTCTTC.